This is a list of T cell receptor beta chains from one sample in a study of T cells in Graves' hyperthyroidism and ophthalmopathy. From the multiplex PCR reads, TCRdb called clonotypes with MiXCR, one entry per CDR3 protein. Among hundreds of thousands of distinct CDR3 sequences listed, roughly 14% were seen once. Source material: blood. The source of these receptors is a woman between 18 and 30 years old with Graves' hyperthyroidism. The conserved cysteine and the conserved F or W are not part of the CDR3 here. A D gene is named only where the DNA matches it firmly.

v_call: TRBV24-1; cdr3_length: 14; d_call: -; j_call: TRBJ1-4; cdr3_aa: ATSDADSPTNEKLF
v_call: TRBV4-2; cdr3_length: 13; d_call: -; j_call: TRBJ2-1; cdr3_aa: ASSQDLPSYNEQF
v_call: TRBV14; cdr3_length: 11; d_call: -; j_call: TRBJ1-6; cdr3_aa: ASGGHYNSPLH
v_call: TRBV7-9; cdr3_length: 13; d_call: TRBD1; j_call: TRBJ2-3; cdr3_aa: ASSLGTGHTDTQY
v_call: TRBV28; cdr3_length: 15; d_call: TRBD2; j_call: TRBJ2-3; cdr3_aa: ASSLSGRAGGPDTQY
v_call: TRBV28; cdr3_length: 14; d_call: -; j_call: TRBJ2-3; cdr3_aa: ASSLSGEASTDTQY
v_call: TRBV19; cdr3_length: 13; d_call: -; j_call: TRBJ2-7; cdr3_aa: ASSPIGGRSYEQY
v_call: TRBV28; cdr3_length: 14; d_call: TRBD2; j_call: TRBJ2-2; cdr3_aa: ASIGLAGLNTGELF
v_call: TRBV18; cdr3_length: 13; d_call: TRBD1; j_call: TRBJ1-4; cdr3_aa: ASSARDRLKEKLF
v_call: TRBV7-2; cdr3_length: 10; d_call: -; j_call: TRBJ1-2; cdr3_aa: ASSTTAGGYT
v_call: TRBV4-1; cdr3_length: 11; d_call: -; j_call: TRBJ2-7; cdr3_aa: ASSQVNPYEQY
v_call: TRBV11-2; cdr3_length: 13; d_call: TRBD1; j_call: TRBJ1-2; cdr3_aa: ASSLVIGQGNGYT
v_call: TRBV10-3; cdr3_length: 13; d_call: TRBD1; j_call: TRBJ2-1; cdr3_aa: AISDKDRGSDEQF
v_call: TRBV7-3; cdr3_length: 13; d_call: TRBD2; j_call: TRBJ2-1; cdr3_aa: ASSLGSGKYNEQF
v_call: TRBV28; cdr3_length: 14; d_call: TRBD1; j_call: TRBJ1-3; cdr3_aa: ASSSLTGDIGNTIY
v_call: TRBV9; cdr3_length: 14; d_call: -; j_call: TRBJ2-5; cdr3_aa: ASSLRGGQNQETQY
v_call: TRBV6-2/TRBV6-3; cdr3_length: 12; d_call: -; j_call: TRBJ1-3; cdr3_aa: ASSYSVSGNTIY
v_call: TRBV2; cdr3_length: 11; d_call: -; j_call: TRBJ1-1; cdr3_aa: ASSPTMNTEAF
v_call: TRBV12-3/TRBV12-4; cdr3_length: 13; d_call: -; j_call: TRBJ2-7; cdr3_aa: ASSTRDASSYEQY
v_call: TRBV4-1; cdr3_length: 13; d_call: -; j_call: TRBJ1-1; cdr3_aa: ASSQDAAGRTEAF